These T cell receptor beta chains were read from a single sample in a study of patients and donors after allogeneic stem cell transplantation. TCRdb processed the RT-PCR reads anew with MiXCR; each CDR3 protein has one entry. The profile shows about 400,000 distinct CDR3 sequences, 16% of them singletons. Source material: blood, either unsorted or a sorted T cell fraction (not recorded which). These receptors were taken from a human donor who was either an allogeneic HSCT recipient or a stem cell or donor lymphocyte infusion donor (not recorded which). It is not recorded whose cells these are; they may come from a transplant donor. Both conserved end residues are part of each CDR3. The D gene is left open where the match is weak. Only part of the rows carry a size: once, few, many, or a class if the clone is expanded.

abundance	d_gene	j_gene	v_gene	CDR3aa	CDR3nt
few	TRBD1	TRBJ1-6	TRBV5-5	CASSSGQHSPLHF	TGTGCCAGCAGTTCGGGACAGCATTCACCCCTCCACTTT
few	NA	TRBJ2-2	TRBV7-8	CASSLPPKGELFF	TGTGCCAGCAGTCTCCCCCCAAAGGGGGAGCTGTTTTTT
NA	NA	TRBJ1-1	TRBV5-1	CASSLPNPEAFF	TGCGCCAGCAGTTTGCCCAATCCAGAAGCTTTCTTT
few	NA	TRBJ1-1	TRBV20-1	CSAPRPGRWATEAFF	TGCAGTGCCCCCAGGCCAGGGAGATGGGCCACTGAAGCTTTCTTT
many	TRBD2	TRBJ2-1	TRBV12-3/TRBV12-4	CASSLSGTSGSNEQFF	TGTGCCAGCAGTCTCTCCGGGACTAGCGGGTCCAATGAGCAGTTCTTC
few	NA	TRBJ1-2	TRBV2	CASSELRRGYTF	TGTGCCAGCAGTGAACTAAGGAGGGGCTACACCTTC
many	NA	TRBJ1-3	TRBV21-1	CASRWPKDRVNGNTIYF	TGTGCCAGCAGGTGGCCAAAAGACAGGGTGAACGGAAACACCATATATTTT
NA	NA	TRBJ2-6	TRBV2	CASSRAGSGANVLTF	TGTGCCAGCAGTCGGGCCGGGTCCGGGGCCAACGTCCTGACTTTC
few	NA	TRBJ1-4	TRBV18	CASSSRDVVNEKLFF	TGTGCCAGCTCATCCCGGGACGTAGTTAATGAAAAACTGTTTTTT
NA	TRBD2	TRBJ2-7	TRBV12-3/TRBV12-4	CASSLTAGLAGVEQYF	TGTGCCAGCAGTTTAACAGCGGGACTAGCGGGAGTCGAGCAGTACTTC
few	TRBD1	TRBJ1-2	TRBV4-2	CASSQDLGGGYTF	TGTGCCAGCAGCCAGGACCTAGGGGGCGGCTACACCTTC
few	TRBD1	TRBJ1-3	TRBV3-1	CASSQDAAGGAGNTIYF	TGTGCCAGCAGCCAAGATGCGGCAGGGGGCGCTGGAAACACCATATATTTT
NA	TRBD2	TRBJ2-1	TRBV5-1	CASRDGGYSYNEQFF	TGCGCCAGCAGAGACGGGGGGTACTCCTACAATGAGCAGTTCTTC
many	NA	TRBJ1-2	TRBV12-3/TRBV12-4	CASSLPSGDGYTF	TGTGCCAGCAGTTTACCATCCGGCGATGGCTACACCTTC
few	NA	TRBJ1-2	TRBV20-1	CSERGRYGYTF	TGCAGTGAGCGGGGGCGCTATGGCTACACCTTC
NA	NA	TRBJ2-1	TRBV12-3/TRBV12-4	CASSFSSVEQFF	TGTGCCAGCAGTTTCTCTAGCGTTGAGCAGTTCTTC
NA	TRBD1	TRBJ2-7	TRBV11-3	CAGSRTGGDPNYEQYF	TGTGCCGGCAGCCGAACAGGGGGCGACCCCAACTACGAGCAGTACTTC
few	TRBD2	TRBJ2-3	TRBV4-1	CASSQKGLAGAGTQYF	TGCGCCAGCAGCCAAAAAGGACTAGCGGGAGCGGGTACGCAGTATTTT
NA	TRBD2	TRBJ2-7	TRBV7-2	CASSLGRGDSYEQYF	TGTGCCAGCAGCTTAGGGCGGGGGGACTCCTACGAGCAGTACTTC
NA	TRBD1	TRBJ2-1	TRBV11-3	CASSLQGAGSYNEQFF	TGTGCCAGCAGCTTACAGGGGGCGGGTTCCTACAATGAGCAGTTCTTC
few	NA	TRBJ2-1	TRBV5-1	CASSLEGTGGPRGFF	TGCGCCAGCAGCTTGGAAGGTACCGGCGGTCCTAGAGGCTTCTTC
many	NA	TRBJ2-1	TRBV4-1	CASSQDTASSYNEQFF	TGCGCCAGCAGCCAAGATACGGCTAGCAGCTACAATGAGCAGTTCTTC
NA	TRBD1	TRBJ2-5	TRBV27	CASNFIGQGGQETQYF	TGTGCCAGCAATTTTATAGGACAGGGGGGGCAAGAGACCCAGTACTTC
NA	TRBD2	TRBJ2-7	TRBV20-1	CSASELGSSGSYEQYF	TGCAGTGCTAGCGAGCTCGGGTCTAGCGGCTCCTACGAGCAGTACTTC
many	NA	TRBJ2-1	TRBV5-1	CASSLPTGGNEQFF	TGCGCCAGCAGCTTGCCGACAGGTGGGAATGAGCAGTTCTTC
few	TRBD2	TRBJ2-5	TRBV27	CASSSLLGLAGETQYF	TGTGCCAGCAGTTCTCTTCTGGGACTAGCGGGAGAGACCCAGTACTTC
few	NA	TRBJ1-2	TRBV7-9	CASLTAYGYTF	TGTGCCAGCTTAACAGCCTATGGCTACACCTTC
few	NA	TRBJ2-1	TRBV9	CASSVADSSYNEQFF	TGTGCCAGCAGCGTAGCTGATAGCTCCTACAATGAGCAGTTCTTC
few	NA	TRBJ2-1	TRBV27	CASSFSRIESYNEQFF	TGTGCCAGCAGTTTCAGCAGGATAGAGTCCTACAATGAGCAGTTCTTC
NA	TRBD1	TRBJ1-1	TRBV9	CASSVGGTGTEAFF	TGTGCCAGCAGCGTAGGGGGGACAGGCACTGAAGCTTTCTTT
few	NA	TRBJ2-4	TRBV7-9	CASSFVQKAKNIQYF	TGTGCCAGCAGCTTTGTCCAGAAGGCCAAAAACATTCAGTACTTC
NA	NA	TRBJ1-2	TRBV9	CASSVGGGPRANYGYTF	TGTGCCAGCAGCGTAGGAGGGGGGCCTAGAGCTAACTATGGCTACACCTTC
few	TRBD1	TRBJ2-2	TRBV12-3/TRBV12-4	CASSLGYRGSLTGELFF	TGTGCCAGCAGTTTGGGGTACAGGGGGAGTTTGACCGGGGAGCTGTTTTTT
many	NA	TRBJ2-2	TRBV5-1	CASSWGQVTAGELFF	TGCGCCAGCAGCTGGGGGCAGGTGACAGCCGGGGAGCTGTTTTTT
NA	TRBD2	TRBJ2-5	TRBV19	CASRGLNQETQYF	TGTGCCAGTAGGGGACTAAACCAAGAGACCCAGTACTTC
few	NA	TRBJ2-5	TRBV19	CASSNSLADETQYF	TGTGCCAGTAGTAATTCCCTAGCCGACGAGACCCAGTACTTC
NA	NA	TRBJ1-6	TRBV5-5	CASSRARGYNSPLHF	TGTGCCAGCAGCCGGGCTCGGGGGTATAATTCACCCCTCCACTTT
many	NA	TRBJ2-1	TRBV7-2	CASSLGLDEQFF	TGTGCCAGCAGCTTGGGTCTAGATGAGCAGTTCTTC
NA	NA	TRBJ2-5	TRBV2	CASKGGRYQETQYF	TGTGCCAGCAAAGGCGGAAGGTACCAAGAGACCCAGTACTTC
few	NA	TRBJ2-1	TRBV6-2/TRBV6-3	CASTLSSGGHEQFF	TGTGCCAGCACCCTCAGCTCGGGGGGCCATGAGCAGTTCTTC